This is a list of T cell receptor beta chains from one sample in a study of early stage breast cancer tumors. Only in-frame clones appear in the TCRdb table, and some are missing; sequencing was by immunoSEQ multiplex PCR. The sample has around 25,000 clones, 55% to 80% seen once. The specimen sequenced was breast tumor tissue. Receptors were obtained from a person aged 55 to 75 with breast cancer. Each CDR3 is given with its conserved first and last residue. Each record gives: V gene, clone size, D gene, J gene, CDR3 DNA, CDR3 protein. A D gene is named only where the DNA matches it firmly. A row's size may be missing; if present it is once, few, many or a size class.

>TRBV18|.|TRBD1|TRBJ2-7
TGTGCCAGCTCACTGGACAGGGCCTCCTACGAGCAGTACTTC
CASSLDRASYEQYF
>TRBV28|.|TRBD1|TRBJ1-2
TGTGCCAGCAAGGGACAGGGCTCGAGCTACACCTTC
CASKGQGSSYTF
>TRBV7-7|.|.|TRBJ2-7
TGTGCTAGCAGCTCCCAGACGGGGGAGCAGTACTTC
CASSSQTGEQYF
>TRBV7-9|once|.|TRBJ2-2
TGTGCCAGCAGCCTCGGAGGGTCGGCGAACACCGGGGAGCTGTTTTTT
CASSLGGSANTGELFF
>TRBV19|.|.|TRBJ1-2
TGTGCCAGTAGTATTCGGCAGGGCAATTTGCCTAACTATGGCTACACCTTC
CASSIRQGNLPNYGYTF
>TRBV7-6|.|.|TRBJ2-2
TGTGCCAGCAGCTACGGACAGGGAGGGTACACCGGGGAGCTGTTTTTT
CASSYGQGGYTGELFF
>TRBV20-1|many|.|TRBJ1-2
TGCAGAACCCTCGCTCTGGGCGGCTACACCTTC
CRTLALGGYTF
>TRBV5-1|.|.|TRBJ1-2
TGCGCCAGCAGCTTGTCGGAGGACGGTGGCTACACCTTC
CASSLSEDGGYTF
>TRBV7-3|.|.|TRBJ2-7
TGTGCCAGCAGCCAACAGGGGGGGACCTACGAGCAGTACTTC
CASSQQGGTYEQYF
>TRBV7-9|.|TRBD1|TRBJ1-2
TGTGCCAGCAGCGATACACCGGGACAGGGGACTGGAGGCTACACCTTC
CASSDTPGQGTGGYTF
>TRBV12-5|once|.|TRBJ1-1
TGTGCTAGTGGTGGACAGATGAGCACTGAAGCTTTCTTT
CASGGQMSTEAFF
>TRBV11-3|.|.|TRBJ2-3
TGTGCCAGCAGCCTGATCGGCCGAAGGGGTTCAGATACGCAGTATTTT
CASSLIGRRGSDTQYF
>TRBV28|.|.|TRBJ2-5
TGTGCCAGCAGTCCTAGCGGAGGGGGAGAGACCCAGTACTTC
CASSPSGGGETQYF
>TRBV28|.|.|TRBJ2-7
TGTGCCAGCAGAACAGGGAAGAGCTCCTACGAGCAGTACTTC
CASRTGKSSYEQYF
>TRBV5-1|few|.|TRBJ1-3
TGCGCCAGCAGCTTGCTCCCTCCTGGGAGCTCTGGAAACACCATATATTTT
CASSLLPPGSSGNTIYF
>TRBV6-5|.|TRBD2|TRBJ2-7
TGTGCCAGCAGCCGACTAGCGGGATCCTACGAGCAGTACTTC
CASSRLAGSYEQYF
>TRBV6-5|once|.|TRBJ2-7
TGTGCCAGCAGTTACTCGGACTCAGCCTACGAGCAGTACTTC
CASSYSDSAYEQYF
>TRBV6-5|.|TRBD1|TRBJ2-7
TGTGCCAGCAGTTACCTCGGGACAGGGGGGTCCTACGAGCAGTACTTC
CASSYLGTGGSYEQYF
>TRBV6-6|.|.|TRBJ2-7
TGTGCCAGCAGTTACTCGAGCTACGAGCAGTACTTC
CASSYSSYEQYF
>TRBV4-2|few|TRBD2|TRBJ2-2
TGTGCCAGCAGCCAAATGCCCCTAACTAGCGGGAGCGGGGAGCTGTTTTTT
CASSQMPLTSGSGELFF